Following are 9 T cell receptor beta chains from one sample sequenced in a study of blood T cell repertoires in COVID-19 (dated by TCRdb to between 2020 and 2021). The library was prepared using the immunoSEQ multiplex PCR assay. TCRdb holds this immuneACCESS table with in-frame rearrangements only. Some clones are missing; in checked studies, unresolved V genes explain under half, and the rest has no known cause. The table for this sample lists over 100,000 clones; over 70% of them were counted only once. The top ten constitute 0.7% to 1% of the sample. The sequencing sample was made of peripheral blood. The receptors were gathered from a woman between 70 and 85 years old with acute or convalescent COVID-19.

The chain carries TRBV7-2 and TRBJ1-6; a weak D match, TRBD1 (5 bases). Germline CDR1 reads SGHTA; CDR2 reads FQGNSA. V was cut by 5 bases and J by 12 bases, with 11 bases left in between. This CDR3 contains 12 residues. In DNA form, the CDR3 reads TGTGCCAGCAGCGTAAACAGGCGACCCCTCCACTTT. Its translation is CASSVNRRPLHF.

The sample holds many counts of this clone. The chain joins TRBV5-3 to TRBJ1-1, with a weak D call TRBD1 (5 bases). TRBV5-3 falls under the ORF class, with uncertain function. This CDR3 has 15 amino acids. V gave up 6 bases and J gave up 4 bases, with 19 bases separating them. The CDR3 DNA reads TGTGCCAGAACCCCGTGGTCAGGCGGGGCCACTGAAGCTTTCTTT. It encodes CARTPWSGGATEAFF.

The genes are TRBV19 and TRBJ1-5; D ambiguous. Trimming pared 5 bases from V and 7 bases from J, leaving 18 bases between. This CDR3 has 15 residues. Looked up from germline, CDR1 is LNHDA and CDR2 is SQIVND (reference sequence). CDR3 sequence (DNA): TGTGCCAGTAGTGAGGGAGGACGGAAGAGACAGCCCCAGCATTTT. Translating it yields CASSEGGRKRQPQHF.

V and J are TRBV15 and TRBJ1-6, with D unclear. The CDR3 covers 18 residues. CDR1 and CDR2 from the germline V gene are LNHNV and YYDKDF (reference sequence). V was pared by 0 bases and J by 0 bases, with 12 bases between. CDR3 DNA: TGTGCCACCAGCAGAGATCGGCGGGATAGCTCCTATAATTCACCCCTCCACTTT. It encodes CATSRDRRDSSYNSPLHF.

V gene TRBV10-3 combines with J gene TRBJ1-1; tentative D call: TRBD1 (5 bases). Trimming cost V 7 bases and J 1 base, with 13 bases left between them. This CDR3 is built from 14 residues. Per germline, CDR1 ENHRY and CDR2 SYGVKD. CDR3 sequence (DNA): TGTGCCATCACCGCGGGGCTACAGAACACTGAAGCTTTCTTT. Protein sequence: CAITAGLQNTEAFF.

This chain joins TRBV6-5 and TRBJ2-4; 7 bases are shared with TRBD1. There are 15 residues in the CDR3. The V gene end was trimmed by 7 bases and the J gene end by 0 bases; junction bases not matched to a gene: 6. CDR1 MNHEY and CDR2 SVGAGI come from the germline V gene. CDR3 sequence reads: CASTKGALAKNIQYF. The CDR3 DNA follows: TGTGCCAGCACAAAGGGGGCCCTAGCCAAAAACATTCAGTACTTC.

The V call is TRBV5-1, the J call TRBJ2-1, with D possibly matching TRBD1 (6 bases). The CDR3 totals 17 residues. Germline CDR1 SGHRS, CDR2 YFSETQ. The V end lost 4 bases, the J end lost 2 bases, and 19 bases lay between the germline ends. CDR3 coding DNA: TGCGCCAGCAGCACCCTCTCCGGGACACCTGCCTACAATGAGCAGTTCTTC. Translation: CASSTLSGTPAYNEQFF. The whole variable domain, filled in from reference TRBV5-1 and TRBJ2-1, reads KAGVTQTPRYLIKTRGQQVTLSCSPISGHRSVSWYQQTPGQGLQFLFEYFSETQRNKGNFPGRFSGRQFSNSRSEMNVSTLELGDSALYLCASSTLSGTPAYNEQFFGPGTRLTVL.

V is TRBV10-3 and J is TRBJ1-1; no definite D call. V was shortened by 2 bases and J by 0 bases, with 7 bases between the two germline ends. The CDR3 is made up of 14 amino acids. CDR1 and CDR2 from the germline V gene are ENHRY and SYGVKD. CDR3 DNA: TGTGCCATCAGTGAGGGAGAATTGAACACTGAAGCTTTCTTT. It codes for CAISEGELNTEAFF.

The gene calls are TRBV7-6 and TRBJ2-3; 8 positions agree with TRBD2. The CDR3 consists of 17 residues. Germline V gene lookup returns CDR1 SGHVS and CDR2 FNYEAQ. The junction had 14 bases not matched to a gene; V was cut back by 5 bases and J by 4 bases. CDR3 nucleotide sequence: TGTGCCAGCAGCCTAGGAGCGGCTAGCGGGCGGCCAGATACGCAGTATTTT. Amino acid sequence: CASSLGAASGRPDTQYF. Full variable domain (missing parts from reference TRBV7-6 and TRBJ2-3): GAGVSQSPRYKVTKRGQDVALRCDPISGHVSLYWYRQALGQGPEFLTYFNYEAQQDKSGLPNDRFSAERPEGSISTLTIQRTEQRDSAMYRCASSLGAASGRPDTQYFGPGTRLTVL.